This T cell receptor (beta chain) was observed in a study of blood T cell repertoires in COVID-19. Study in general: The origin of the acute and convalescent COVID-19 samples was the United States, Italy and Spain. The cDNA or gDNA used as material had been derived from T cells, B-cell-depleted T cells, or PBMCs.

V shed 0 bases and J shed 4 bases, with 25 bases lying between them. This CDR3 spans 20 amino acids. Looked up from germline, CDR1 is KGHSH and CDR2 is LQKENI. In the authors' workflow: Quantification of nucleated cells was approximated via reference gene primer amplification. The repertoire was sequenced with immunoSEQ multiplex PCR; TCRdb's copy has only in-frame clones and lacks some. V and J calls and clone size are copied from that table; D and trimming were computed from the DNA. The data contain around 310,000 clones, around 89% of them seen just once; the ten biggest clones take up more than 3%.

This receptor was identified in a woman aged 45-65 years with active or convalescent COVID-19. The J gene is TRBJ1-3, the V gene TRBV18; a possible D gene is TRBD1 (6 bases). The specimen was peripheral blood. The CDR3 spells CASSPPWGLGAERTGNTIYF. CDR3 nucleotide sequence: TGTGCCAGCTCACCACCGTGGGGGCTGGGGGCAGAAAGAACCGGAAACACCATATATTTT.